This TCR beta chain came from a study of control samples from healthy donors and cancer patients. The CDR3 length is 15 residues. Germline CDR1 SGHAT, CDR2 FQNNGV. V lost 4 bases, J lost 8 bases, and 12 bases stayed unmatched. The assay was immunoSEQ multiplex PCR, and TCRdb's table has in-frame clones only and misses some. The sample holds about 40,000 clones, approximately 90% seen once. The TCR sequence derives from a woman between 45 and 65 years old in good health. This sequence joins TRBV11-2 and TRBJ2-3; TRBD2 matches 7 bases. The material sequenced was blood. As DNA, the CDR3 is TGTGCCAGCAGCTCTACCTCCGGGGACTACAGTACGCAGTATTTT. It specifies CASSSTSGDYSTQYF.